This T cell receptor beta chain was sequenced for a study of type 1 regulatory T cells. Study-wide context: T-allo10 is an in vitro-generated, Tr1-enriched CD4 T cell product specific for alloantigen.

TCRdb itself ran the reads through MiXCR, one entry per CDR3 protein. The sample yields about 24,000 distinct CDR3 sequences, over 60% seen once. The graft donor-derived T-allo10 cells reportedly recognize host alloantigens, are anergic, and suppress alloantigen-specifically. Worth noting for this clonotype: The antigen is undetermined.

CDR3 length: 15 residues. V was clipped by 4 bases and J by 8 bases, with 18 bases between them. The V gene's germline CDR1 is MGHRA and CDR2 YSYEKL. The receptor was derived from a human donor in good health. The specimen sequenced was cultured T cells, either the whole culture or a sorted T cell fraction (not recorded which). Subset defined: Tr1-enriched cell product generated in vitro against host alloantigens. The chain links TRBV4-1 to TRBJ1-5; D possibly corresponds to TRBD1 (5 bases). CDR3 nucleotides: TGCGCCAGCAGCCTCATCCCAGGGCCCGTGGAGCCCCAGCATTTT. Protein sequence: CASSLIPGPVEPQHF.